A selection of T cell receptor beta chains follows, all from one sample in a study of CD8+ T cells in alopecia areata. Only in-frame clones appear in the TCRdb table, and some are missing; sequencing was by immunoSEQ multiplex PCR. This sample has approximately 29,000 clones; over 60% occur once, and the top ten carry around 19%. Sequenced material: NKG2D-low CD8+ T cells sorted from blood. These receptors all stem from a human donor with alopecia areata. Each CDR3 is given without its conserved first and last residue. Each record gives: J gene, clone size, CDR3 length, V gene, CDR3 protein. Rows give clone size only sometimes, using once, few, many, or a class for an expanded clone.

>TRBJ2-7|.|12|TRBV13
ASGRGTSAYEQY
>TRBJ2-1|few|11|TRBV19
ASSIRQGNEQF
>TRBJ2-1|.|8|TRBV29-1
SVGGDEQF
>TRBJ2-3|.|14|TRBV6-4
ASHFTRRAGGDTQY
>TRBJ2-7|.|14|TRBV27
ASSLGAEEGTYEQY
>TRBJ2-5|once|12|TRBV7-9
ASSLSESWQTQY
>TRBJ1-1|once|9|TRBV25-1
ASSEGTEAF
>TRBJ2-4|.|11|TRBV28
ASSLGGWGIQY
>TRBJ2-7|.|10|TRBV27
ASSGQGYEQY
>TRBJ1-5|once|12|TRBV6-6
ASTVTGSNQPQH
>TRBJ2-7|.|12|TRBV6-5
ASSGQTRTYEQY
>TRBJ2-1|.|12|TRBV29-1
SVEEWGSYNEQF
>TRBJ2-7|.|12|TRBV7-6
ASSPGTGVYEQY
>TRBJ1-1|.|11|TRBV30
AWSTMDSTEAF
>TRBJ2-7|few|14|TRBV4-2
ASSQDASGGPIEQY
>TRBJ2-1|once|11|TRBV29-1
SVDRGYINEQF
>TRBJ1-2|.|11|TRBV29-1
SVEDPTGTGYT
>TRBJ2-1|.|12|TRBV29-1
SVKTGTGIDEQF
>TRBJ2-5|.|12|TRBV6-5
ASSPGTGLETQY
>TRBJ2-3|.|9|TRBV13
ASKYSDTQY
>TRBJ2-1|.|14|TRBV28
ASRQRTSGLYNEQF
>TRBJ2-3|many|13|TRBV28
ASSPGGRDTDTQY
>TRBJ1-2|.|14|TRBV7-9
ASSLVGEGASYGYT
>TRBJ2-7|.|12|TRBV2
ASRALAENYEQY
>TRBJ2-5|.|13|TRBV28
ASSLGQGREETQY
>TRBJ2-7|.|11|TRBV29-1
SVGGTGGYEQY
>TRBJ1-1|.|12|TRBV27
ASSSRTDGTEAF
>TRBJ2-1|.|13|TRBV7-6
ASSLGAERYNEQF
>TRBJ1-1|.|11|TRBV29-1
SVESGENTEAF
>TRBJ1-5|.|13|TRBV5-6
ASSSAGGWNQPQH
>TRBJ1-2|.|14|TRBV6-4
ASSDSTHGSNYGYT
>TRBJ1-2|.|11|TRBV7-9
ASTSGTNYGYT
>TRBJ2-1|.|9|TRBV29-1
SVLVAHGQF
>TRBJ1-1|medium-sized|14|TRBV4-3
ASSQEYGTGGTEAF
>TRBJ2-7|medium-sized|12|TRBV4-3
ASSQGGYSYEQY
>TRBJ1-2|.|13|TRBV7-9
ASSLGTEANYGYT
>TRBJ2-2|few|14|TRBV11-2
ASSSPTGGRTGELF
>TRBJ2-2|.|13|TRBV28
ASRLTVRGTGELF
>TRBJ1-1|.|10|TRBV27
ASTGGLREAF
>TRBJ2-5|.|15|TRBV27
ASSPRSTERSKETQY
>TRBJ2-3|.|13|TRBV9
ASSVSLQGTDTQY